Listed below are T cell receptor beta chains from one sample, sequenced in a study of siplizumab effects on memory and regulatory T cells. TCRdb's copy holds only in-frame clones and misses some; the assay was immunoSEQ multiplex PCR. The data show 90,000 to 130,000 clones, with just under 95% seen just once and around 1.3% held by the top ten. The source material was CD4+ T cells sorted from blood. These TCRs come from a human donor in good health. CDR3s include the opening cysteine and the closing phenylalanine or tryptophan. The D gene is left open where the match is weak. Some rows have no size entry. The others give once, few or many, or a class for an expanded clone.

D gene,V gene,J gene,clone size,CDR3 protein,CDR3 DNA
TRBD2,TRBV5-1,TRBJ2-3,.,CASSLAIASGGADTQYF,TGCGCCAGCAGCTTGGCCATCGCTAGCGGGGGGGCAGATACGCAGTATTTT
.,TRBV12-5,TRBJ2-7,.,CASGLHRETSEQYF,TGTGCTAGTGGTTTGCACAGGGAGACAAGCGAGCAGTACTTC
.,TRBV6-1,TRBJ2-7,.,CALRPASSYEQYF,TGTGCCCTGAGGCCGGCGAGCTCCTACGAGCAGTACTTC
.,TRBV6-6,TRBJ2-7,.,CASGPGSSYEQYF,TGTGCCAGCGGGCCGGGCAGCTCCTACGAGCAGTACTTC
.,TRBV18,TRBJ2-3,once,CASSPQMAGDTQYF,TGTGCCAGCTCACCGCAGATGGCCGGGGATACGCAGTATTTT
TRBD2,TRBV9,TRBJ2-3,.,CASSVDTSGSTDTQYF,TGTGCCAGCAGCGTAGACACTAGCGGGAGCACAGATACGCAGTATTTT
.,TRBV19,TRBJ1-2,.,CASSRQPRTYGYTF,TGTGCCAGTAGTAGACAGCCTCGAACTTATGGCTACACCTTC
TRBD2,TRBV7-2,TRBJ2-7,.,CASSLAGGPSEQYF,TGTGCCAGCAGCTTAGCGGGAGGGCCGAGTGAGCAGTACTTC
.,TRBV28,TRBJ1-5,.,CASGQRWGGNQPQHF,TGTGCCAGCGGCCAACGTTGGGGGGGTAATCAGCCCCAGCATTTT
.,TRBV18,TRBJ2-3,.,CASWGSTDTQYF,TGTGCCAGCTGGGGAAGCACAGATACGCAGTATTTT
TRBD1,TRBV19,TRBJ1-6,.,CASTPRDRKNSPLHF,TGTGCCAGTACCCCGCGGGACAGGAAAAATTCACCCCTCCACTTT
.,TRBV5-4,TRBJ2-1,.,CASSLGGGGTYNEQFF,TGTGCCAGCAGCTTGGGGGGCGGGGGCACCTACAATGAGCAGTTCTTC
.,TRBV14,TRBJ2-7,.,CASSQFLGGTYEQYF,TGTGCCAGCAGCCAGTTCCTAGGGGGAACCTACGAGCAGTACTTC
TRBD1,TRBV10-3,TRBJ1-4,.,CAISERQGEKLFF,TGTGCCATCAGTGAGCGACAGGGAGAAAAACTGTTTTTT
.,TRBV7-9,TRBJ2-3,.,CASSFLLARGRLTNTQYF,TGTGCCAGCAGCTTTCTCCTGGCACGAGGACGGTTGACGAATACGCAGTATTTT
.,TRBV27,TRBJ1-5,few,CASSLTTDQPQHF,TGTGCCAGCAGTTTAACGACAGATCAGCCCCAGCATTTT
TRBD1,TRBV4-1,TRBJ1-1,once,CASSQVRDRDLNTEAFF,TGCGCCAGCAGCCAAGTTCGGGACAGGGACCTGAACACTGAAGCTTTCTTT
TRBD1,TRBV18,TRBJ2-7,.,CASSRDRIGYEQYF,TGTGCCAGCTCACGGGACAGGATCGGGTACGAGCAGTACTTC
.,TRBV6-6,TRBJ1-1,.,CASSLYTEAFF,TGTGCCAGCAGCCTTTACACTGAAGCTTTCTTT
.,TRBV28,TRBJ1-2,.,CASITYGRNYGYTF,TGTGCCAGTATAACATACGGGCGGAACTATGGCTACACCTTC
TRBD1,TRBV7-9,TRBJ2-1,.,CASSRGQVDEQFF,TGTGCCAGCAGCCGGGGACAGGTCGATGAGCAGTTCTTC
.,TRBV12-5,TRBJ1-5,.,CASGLVRQPQHF,TGTGCTAGTGGTTTGGTTCGACAGCCCCAGCATTTT
.,TRBV7-2,TRBJ1-6,.,CASSLVGITGNSPLHF,TGTGCCAGCAGTCTAGTTGGGATTACAGGGAATTCACCCCTCCACTTT